This TCR beta chain was captured in a study of regulatory T cells in long-lasting Graves disease. Study findings and constraints: Patients with persistent disease showed a bias toward TRBV28, TRBJ1-2 and TRBJ2-5.

As for time point: newly diagnosed GD, antithyroid drugs for less than 3 months. The authors made the TCR library using RNA they extracted from PBMCs. In this cohort, patients came from an endocrinology department located in Xi'an, China. Concerning this clonotype itself: The antigen remains undetermined.

Researchers made TCR beta libraries by using iRepertoire HTBI primers and running Arm-PCR on CDR3 regions. Via MiXCR, TCRdb re-called the multiplex PCR reads, giving one row per CDR3 protein. The table includes fewer than 500,000 distinct CDR3 sequences, 15% to 20% detected once. In germline, CDR1 is MNHEY, CDR2 SMNVEV (reference sequence). The J segment lost 4 bases and the V segment lost 1 base, leaving 3 bases of the junction unmatched. The CDR3 has 16 amino acids. The same data also contributed to another study, on T cells in Graves' hyperthyroidism and ophthalmopathy. Turning to that study: Among thyroid clonotypes expanded above 0.001, most also appeared in blood.

V and J are TRBV27 and TRBJ2-2; 10 bases agree with TRBD2. The receptor comes from a man aged 35-49 years with Graves disease. The specimen was peripheral blood mononuclear cells (PBMCs), collected at new diagnosis, from a patient treated with antithyroid drugs. Here the CDR3 DNA reads TGTGCCAGCAGTTTATTACTAGCGGGAAGCACCGGGGAGCTGTTTTTT. Translated: CASSLLLAGSTGELFF.